Each of the 29 T cell receptor beta chains below was sequenced from the same sample in a study of shared clonotypes between healthy human individuals. Generated by immunoSEQ multiplex PCR, the TCRdb table keeps only in-frame clones and is missing some. The table shows about 980,000 clones, with approximately 80% occurring only once. The sample consisted of memory CD4+ T cells sorted from blood. The subset here: CD45RA-negative fraction. The receptors were gathered from a young man in good health.

Regarding this clone: A much larger clone lies one base from this, so it may be a read error. The chain joins TRBV11-3 to TRBJ1-5, with D perhaps TRBD1 (5 bases). Germline V gives CDR1 SGHNT, CDR2 YENEEA. V lost 0 bases and J 6 bases, leaving 6 bases between the germline ends. The CDR3 runs 13 residues. The CDR3 here is CASSLDQGQPQHF. The CDR3 DNA sequence: TGTGCCAGCAGCTTAGACCAGGGTCAGCCCCAGCATTTT.

V usage is TRBV5-1 and J usage is TRBJ2-5; no clear D. V lost 0 bases and J lost 2, with 5 bases in between. CDR1 and CDR2 from the germline V gene are SGHRS and YFSETQ. This CDR3 spans 13 amino acids. CDR3 sequence reads: CASSLDSQETQYF. CDR3 sequence (DNA): TGCGCCAGCAGCTTGGACAGTCAAGAGACCCAGTACTTC.

V and J are TRBV6-1 and TRBJ2-7; 9 bases line up with TRBD1. The CDR3 is 12 residues long. Germline V lookup: CDR1 MNHNS, CDR2 SASEGT. CDR3 sequence: CASSESRDRVLV. The DNA of the CDR3 is TGTGCCAGCAGTGAATCCCGGGACAGGGTATTAGTC.

The chain is built from TRBV2 and TRBJ2-2; possibly TRBD1 or TRBD2 for D (6 bases each). The CDR3 is 14 amino acids. V was cut by 7 bases and J by 4 bases, with 13 bases left in between. The germline V gene encodes CDR1 SNHLY and CDR2 FYNNEI. CDR3 nucleotide sequence: TGTGCCAGCAAGGGGGGCAGGACCACCGGGGAGCTGTTTTTT. The encoded protein is CASKGGRTTGELFF. Based on the CDR3 plus reference TRBV2 and TRBJ2-2, the full variable domain is EPEVTQTPSHQVTQMGQEVILRCVPISNHLYFYWYRQILGQKVEFLVSFYNNEISEKSEIFDDQFSVERPDGSNFTLKIRSTKLEDSAMYFCASKGGRTTGELFFGEGSRLTVL.

The chain combines TRBV2 with TRBJ1-5; D remains ambiguous. This CDR3 has 16 amino acids. Deletions cut 6 bases from V and 2 bases from J, with 17 bases between. Germline V lookup: CDR1 SNHLY, CDR2 FYNNEI. The DNA of the CDR3 is TGTGCCAGCAGGGCAGCGAGTAGAGTAGGCAATCAGCCCCAGCATTTT. Its translation: CASRAASRVGNQPQHF.

This clone is a singleton in its sample. DNA for the CDR3: TGTGCCAGCAGTCGGGCGGAGAACTATGGCTACACCTTC. This gives the protein CASSRAENYGYTF. The chain employs TRBV6-1 and TRBJ1-2; no clear D gene. The CDR3 totals 13 residues. CDR1 is MNHNS and CDR2 is SASEGT in the germline V gene. The V end lost 5 bases, the J end lost 2 bases, and 9 bases lay between the germline ends.

The chain has TRBV11-3 and TRBJ2-1, with 8 bases that match TRBD2. Germline-derived CDR1 and CDR2 are SGHNT and YENEEA. The V segment lost 5 bases and the J segment 3 bases; nucleotides outside the gene matches: 6. CDR3 size: 15 residues. The CDR3 protein is CASSLGLVDYNEQFF. The CDR3 region has the DNA TGTGCCAGCAGCCTGGGACTAGTTGACTACAATGAGCAGTTCTTC.

This clone has a handful of counts. The chain employs TRBV5-4 and TRBJ2-3, with 9 bases aligning to TRBD1. The CDR3 is 15 amino acids. Germline trimming cut 3 bases from V and 4 bases from J; bases unmatched to any gene: 6. The germline CDR1 and CDR2 sequences are SGHNT and YYREEE (reference sequence). CDR3 nucleotide sequence: TGTGCCAGCAGCTACCCGGGACAGGGAGCAGATACGCAGTATTTT. Translated, it gives CASSYPGQGADTQYF. The whole variable domain, remainder taken from reference TRBV5-4 and TRBJ2-3, is ETGVTQSPTHLIKTRGQQVTLRCSSQSGHNTVSWYQQALGQGPQFIFQYYREEENGRGNFPPRFSGLQFPNYSSELNVNALELDDSALYLCASSYPGQGADTQYFGPGTRLTVL.

The chain uses TRBV5-6 and TRBJ1-4; no clear D. V lost 1 base and J lost 1, with 14 bases in between. The CDR3 totals 17 residues. The germline V gene has CDR1 SGHDT and CDR2 YYEEEE. This CDR3 is CASSLSSRPRTNEKLFF. The CDR3 DNA follows: TGTGCCAGCAGCTTGTCGTCTCGCCCTAGAACTAATGAAAAACTGTTTTTT.

The chain combines TRBV5-6 with TRBJ2-5; 9 bases are shared with TRBD2. This CDR3 has 17 residues. The germline V gene has CDR1 SGHDT and CDR2 YYEEEE. V dropped 0 bases and J dropped 5; count of bases not matched to a gene: 11. The CDR3 bases are TGTGCCAGCAGCTTGGTTCACGCGGGAGGGTTTGTGGAGACCCAGTACTTC. As protein: CASSLVHAGGFVETQYF.

The V call is TRBV28, the J call TRBJ2-7; D not certain. The CDR3 extends over 14 amino acids. Germline assignment: CDR1 MDHEN and CDR2 SYDVKM. V shed 2 bases and J shed 0 bases, with 8 bases lying between them. The CDR3 coding sequence is TGTGCCAGCAGTTTAATCCCTGACTCCTACGAGCAGTACTTC. It translates to CASSLIPDSYEQYF.

The chain joins TRBV18 to TRBJ1-1, with 10 positions matching TRBD1. V lost 3 bases, J lost 12 bases, and 4 bases stayed unmatched. This CDR3 has 12 residues. CDR1 is KGHSH, CDR2 LQKENI, per germline. This CDR3 is CASSPGTGVTFF. CDR3 sequence (DNA): TGTGCCAGCTCACCTGGGACAGGGGTGACTTTCTTT.

The chain couples TRBV5-6 to TRBJ1-1; TRBD1 might be the D (5 bases). The CDR3 spans 15 residues. V was cut by 4 bases and J by 1 base, with 14 bases left in between. Germline V gene lookup returns CDR1 SGHDT and CDR2 YYEEEE. CDR3 nucleotides: TGTGCCAGCAGCAAGCGAATAACAGGGAACACTGAAGCTTTCTTT. It specifies CASSKRITGNTEAFF.

This clone has only a few counts. The chain uses TRBV27 and TRBJ2-7; D uncertain. This CDR3 contains 16 residues. Germline CDR1 MNHEY, CDR2 SMNVEV (reference sequence). Trimming shortened V by 4 bases and J by 9 bases, and 25 bases separated the two germline ends. CDR3 in amino acids: CASSSLPSTQIGGQYF. The DNA of the CDR3 is TGTGCCAGCAGTTCCCTCCCCTCGACTCAGATTGGTGGGCAGTACTTC.

V is TRBV2 and J is TRBJ1-6; the match to TRBD1 covers 8 bases. With V trimmed by 10 bases and J by 10 bases, 15 bases remained unmatched. Germline CDR1 and CDR2: SNHLY and FYNNEI. The CDR3 length is 15 residues. The CDR3 DNA sequence: TGTGCCACTACTCAGACAGGGGTGTTGGGATCACCCCTCCACTTT. Residues: CATTQTGVLGSPLHF.

This chain connects TRBV11-2 to TRBJ2-2; no firm D call. Germline CDR1 reads SGHAT; CDR2 reads FQNNGV. V lost 4 bases and J 4 bases, leaving 7 bases between the germline ends. The CDR3 has 13 amino acids. In nucleotides, the CDR3 is TGTGCCAGCAGCTCGAGGCCCACCGGGGAGCTGTTTTTT. It yields the protein CASSSRPTGELFF.

As regards this clone: This sample includes further DNA sequences coding for the same CDR3. The chain employs TRBV29-1 and TRBJ2-5; 11 bases map to TRBD2. The CDR3 sequence is 13 residues long. CDR1 is SQVTM, CDR2 ANQGSEA, per germline. V gave up 4 bases and J gave up 4 bases; unmatched junction bases: 2. CDR3 bases: TGCAGCGTTGGGCTAGCGGGAGGAGAGACCCAGTACTTC. Translated, it gives CSVGLAGGETQYF.

This chain joins TRBV21-1 and TRBJ2-4; the table calls TRBD2, which could not be checked here. TRBV21-1 is recorded as a pseudogene. This CDR3 contains 16 residues. The CDR3 nucleotides are TGTGCCAGCAGCCCCAACGTCGGGGTTGCCAAAAACATTCAGTACTTC. Translation gives CASSPNVGVAKNIQYF.

This clone was found many times. Distinct nucleotide sequences in the sample also encode this CDR3. The V and J genes are TRBV11-3 and TRBJ2-3, with TRBD2 identical over 10 bases. Germline lookup yields CDR1 SGHNT and CDR2 YENEEA. This CDR3 region has 14 residues. Unmatched junction bases numbered 5, after V lost 5 bases and J lost 6 bases. CDR3 coding DNA: TGTGCCAGCAGCCCTAGCGGGGGTACCGATACGCAGTATTTT. Translated, it gives CASSPSGGTDTQYF.

On this clone itself: Other nucleotide sequences from this sample produce the same CDR3. J is TRBJ1-5 and V is TRBV5-4; possible D gene TRBD1, 5 bases. Germline loops: CDR1 SGHNT, CDR2 YYREEE (reference sequence). The CDR3 contains 14 residues. The V end lost 0 bases, the J end lost 4 bases, and 8 bases lay between the germline ends. Here the CDR3 reads CASSLAGGNQPQHF. The CDR3 DNA is TGTGCCAGCAGCTTGGCCGGGGGGAATCAGCCCCAGCATTTT.

The J gene is TRBJ1-1, the V gene TRBV7-2; D not resolved. Germline V lookup: CDR1 SGHTA, CDR2 FQGNSA. The length of the CDR3 is 13 residues. V dropped 8 bases and J dropped 4 bases, with 14 bases sitting between them. Written as DNA, the CDR3 is TGTGCCAGCCCCGGCAGGAGGCTCACTGAAGCTTTCTTT. Translation gives CASPGRRLTEAFF. Using reference TRBV7-2 and TRBJ1-1 for the parts outside the CDR3, the full variable domain is GAGVSQSPSNKVTEKGKDVELRCDPISGHTALYWYRQSLGQGLEFLIYFQGNSAPDKSGLPSDRFSAERTGGSVSTLTIQRTQQEDSAVYLCASPGRRLTEAFFGQGTRLTVV.

The chain uses TRBV11-2 and TRBJ1-6; TRBD1 matches 7 bases. Per the germline V gene, CDR1 is SGHAT and CDR2 is FQNNGV. The CDR3 covers 15 residues. V gave up 5 bases and J gave up 10 bases; unmatched junction bases: 11. Here the CDR3 reads CASSQQGQKDSPLHF. The CDR3 nucleotides are TGTGCCAGCAGCCAACAGGGACAGAAAGACTCACCCCTCCACTTT.

The rearrangement uses TRBV29-1 and TRBJ1-2; maybe TRBD1 (6 bases). V shed 3 bases and J shed 8 bases, with 16 bases lying between them. This CDR3 region has 13 residues. Germline V gives CDR1 SQVTM, CDR2 ANQGSEA. The CDR3 coding sequence is TGCAGCGTTGAGATTGTGGGGGCCGGAGGCTACACCTTC. Its protein is CSVEIVGAGGYTF.

V and J are TRBV7-9 and TRBJ1-1; 12 nucleotides align to TRBD1. Per the germline V gene, CDR1 is SEHNR and CDR2 is FQNEAQ (reference sequence). CDR3 length: 13 amino acids. Trimming took 5 bases from V and 11 from J; bases not matched to a gene: 6. CDR3 protein: CASSPGTGGQAFF. CDR3 DNA: TGTGCCAGCAGCCCTGGGACAGGGGGCCAGGCTTTCTTT.

The chain's CDR3 is CASRERDSSPLHF. CDR3 coding DNA: TGTGCCAGCAGGGAAAGGGACAGCTCACCCCTCCACTTT. The rearrangement links TRBV6-5 to TRBJ1-6; 7 nucleotides align to TRBD1. The CDR3 runs to 13 residues. The V gene's germline CDR1 is MNHEY and CDR2 SVGAGI. The ends lost 6 bases at V and 10 bases at J; junction bases unmatched: 6.

This clone was recorded a few times. The CDR3 DNA follows: TGTGCCAGCAGCCCGGGACAGCCCTATGGCTACACCTTC. It encodes CASSPGQPYGYTF. V and J are TRBV2 and TRBJ1-2, with TRBD1 identical over 7 bases. Losses at the gene ends were 6 bases for V and 4 bases for J; bases not matched to a gene: 5. The CDR3 sequence is 13 residues long. Germline V gene data show CDR1 as SNHLY and CDR2 as FYNNEI.

This chain links TRBV30 with TRBJ2-3, with D perhaps given as TRBD1 or TRBD2 (5 bases each). This CDR3 comprises 14 residues. Trimming left V 3 bases short and J 4 bases short, with 14 bases between. Per germline, CDR1 GTSNPN and CDR2 SVGIG (reference sequence). CDR3 sequence (DNA): TGTGCCTGGAGCCCTCATGGGGGAGCAGATACGCAGTATTTT. Its protein is CAWSPHGGADTQYF.

With respect to this clone: Other DNA sequences within the sample encode an identical CDR3. CDR3 residues: CASSFSGTTDTQYF. The DNA for the CDR3 is TGCGCCAGCAGCTTCTCCGGCACGACAGATACGCAGTATTTT. The genes are TRBV5-1 and TRBJ2-3; D is unresolved. The CDR3 totals 14 residues. V dropped 2 bases and J dropped 3 bases, with 10 bases sitting between them. Germline V CDR1 and CDR2: SGHRS, YFSETQ.

The sample holds one count of this clone. The rearrangement joins TRBV5-4 to TRBJ2-2, with 9 bases identical to TRBD1. The V and J ends lost 4 bases and 1 base, in that order; junction bases with no gene match: 8. Per the germline V gene, CDR1 is SGHNT and CDR2 is YYREEE (reference sequence). This CDR3 is 17 amino acids long. CDR3 in DNA: TGTGCCAGCAGCCCTACCTTGGACAGGGGGAACACCGGGGAGCTGTTTTTT. Amino acids: CASSPTLDRGNTGELFF.